This T cell receptor beta chain was profiled in a study of T cells expressing NK-cell markers. Across the whole study: Sorted CD3+CD56+NKG2C+, CD3+CD56+NKG2C- and CD3+CD56-NKG2C+ T cells supplied TCR beta repertoires.

A 5'RACE template switching approach incorporating UMIs was used to make TCR beta cDNA. No DNA is given; TCRdb re-called the 5' RACE reads and lists each CDR3 protein once. The repertoire table contains around 260,000 distinct CDR3 sequences. On this clonotype itself: Its antigen is currently unknown.

This CDR3 has 11 residues. Germline V gene lookup returns CDR1 SGHDT and CDR2 YYEEEE. Study outcomes and limitations: As a fraction of CD8+ T cells, dominant NKG2C+ clonotypes reached about 1.0-7.5% in six donors. In four donors, dominant clonotypes made up roughly 28.3-65% of CD3+CD56-NKG2C+ cells.

This clonotype originated in a woman aged 18 to 75 in good health. V and J are TRBV5-6 and TRBJ2-7; lacking DNA, the TRBD2 call made by TCRdb goes unchecked. Sequences were obtained from blood T cells: a sorted CD56 or NKG2C T cell subset, CD4+ or CD8+ T cells, or bulk PBMC T cells (not recorded which). The chain's CDR3 is CASSRGREQYF.